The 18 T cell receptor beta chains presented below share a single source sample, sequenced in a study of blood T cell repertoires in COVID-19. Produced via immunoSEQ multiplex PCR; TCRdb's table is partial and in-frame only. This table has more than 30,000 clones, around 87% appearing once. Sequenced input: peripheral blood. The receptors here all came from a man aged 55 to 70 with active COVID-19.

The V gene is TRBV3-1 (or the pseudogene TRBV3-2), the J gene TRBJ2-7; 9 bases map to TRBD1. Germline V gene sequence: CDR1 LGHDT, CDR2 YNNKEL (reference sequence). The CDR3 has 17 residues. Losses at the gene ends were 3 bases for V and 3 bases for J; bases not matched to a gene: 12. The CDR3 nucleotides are TGTGCCAGCAGCCAGGCCAAGGGGACAGGGCCTCTCTACGAGCAGTACTTC. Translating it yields CASSQAKGTGPLYEQYF.

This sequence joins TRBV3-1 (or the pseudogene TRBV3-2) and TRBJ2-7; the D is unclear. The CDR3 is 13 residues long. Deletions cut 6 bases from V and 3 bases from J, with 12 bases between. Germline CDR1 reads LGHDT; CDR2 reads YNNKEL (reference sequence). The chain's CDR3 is CASRLGPSYEQYF. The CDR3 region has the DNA TGTGCCAGCAGGCTTGGGCCGAGCTACGAGCAGTACTTC.

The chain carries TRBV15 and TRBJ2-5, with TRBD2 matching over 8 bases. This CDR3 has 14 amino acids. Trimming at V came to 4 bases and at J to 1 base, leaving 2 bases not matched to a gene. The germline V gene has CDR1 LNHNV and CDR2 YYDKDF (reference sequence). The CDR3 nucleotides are TGTGCCACCAGCATAGGACTAGCCCAAGAGACCCAGTACTTC. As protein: CATSIGLAQETQYF. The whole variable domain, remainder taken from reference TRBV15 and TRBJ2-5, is DAMVIQNPRYQVTQFGKPVTLSCSQTLNHNVMYWYQQKSSQAPKLLFHYYDKDFNNEADTPDNFQSRRPNTSFCFLDIRSPGLGDTAMYLCATSIGLAQETQYFGPGTRLLVL.

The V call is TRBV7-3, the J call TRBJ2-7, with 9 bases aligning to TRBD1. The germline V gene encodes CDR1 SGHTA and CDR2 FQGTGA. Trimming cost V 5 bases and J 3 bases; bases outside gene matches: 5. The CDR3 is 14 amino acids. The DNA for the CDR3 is TGTGCCAGCAGCCCGGGGACAGGGAGCTACGAGCAGTACTTC. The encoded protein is CASSPGTGSYEQYF.

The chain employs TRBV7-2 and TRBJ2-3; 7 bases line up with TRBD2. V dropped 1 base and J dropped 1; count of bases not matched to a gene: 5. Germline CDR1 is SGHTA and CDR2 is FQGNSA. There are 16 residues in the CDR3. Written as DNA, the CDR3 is TGTGCCAGCAGCTTAGGGTACAGCGGGGGCACAGATACGCAGTATTTT. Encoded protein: CASSLGYSGGTDTQYF.

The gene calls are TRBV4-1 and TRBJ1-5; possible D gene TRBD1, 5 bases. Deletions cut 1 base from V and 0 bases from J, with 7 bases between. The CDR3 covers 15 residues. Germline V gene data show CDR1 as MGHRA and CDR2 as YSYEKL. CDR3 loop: CASSQVQGSNQPQHF. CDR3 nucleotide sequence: TGCGCCAGCAGCCAAGTGCAGGGTAGCAATCAGCCCCAGCATTTT.

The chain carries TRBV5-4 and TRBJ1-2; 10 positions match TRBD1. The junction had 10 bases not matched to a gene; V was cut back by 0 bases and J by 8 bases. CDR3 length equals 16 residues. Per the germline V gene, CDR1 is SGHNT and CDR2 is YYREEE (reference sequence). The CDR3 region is CASSLERGQGMGGYTF. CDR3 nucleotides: TGTGCCAGCAGCTTGGAAAGGGGACAGGGGATGGGCGGCTACACCTTC.

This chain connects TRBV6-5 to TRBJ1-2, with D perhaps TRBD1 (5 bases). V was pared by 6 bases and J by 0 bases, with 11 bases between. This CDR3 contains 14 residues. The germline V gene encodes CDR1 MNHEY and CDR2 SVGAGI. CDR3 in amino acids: CASRPDRANYGYTF. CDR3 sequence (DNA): TGTGCCAGCAGACCAGACAGAGCTAACTATGGCTACACCTTC.

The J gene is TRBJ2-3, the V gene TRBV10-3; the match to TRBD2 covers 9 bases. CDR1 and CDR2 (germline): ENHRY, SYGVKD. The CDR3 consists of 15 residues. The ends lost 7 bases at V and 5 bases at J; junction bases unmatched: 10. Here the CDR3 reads CAIKGAGGPVDTQYF. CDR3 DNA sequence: TGTGCCATCAAGGGGGCGGGAGGGCCGGTAGATACGCAGTATTTT.

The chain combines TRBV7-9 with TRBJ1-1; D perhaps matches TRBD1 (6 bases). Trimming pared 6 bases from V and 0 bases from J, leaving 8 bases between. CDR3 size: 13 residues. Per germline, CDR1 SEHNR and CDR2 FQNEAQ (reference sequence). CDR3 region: CASRGTLNTEAFF. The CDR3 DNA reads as TGTGCCAGCAGAGGGACATTGAACACTGAAGCTTTCTTT. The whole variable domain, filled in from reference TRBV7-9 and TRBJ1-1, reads DTGVSQNPRHKITKRGQNVTFRCDPISEHNRLYWYRQTLGQGPEFLTYFQNEAQLEKSRLLSDRFSAERPKGSFSTLEIQRTEQGDSAMYLCASRGTLNTEAFFGQGTRLTVV.

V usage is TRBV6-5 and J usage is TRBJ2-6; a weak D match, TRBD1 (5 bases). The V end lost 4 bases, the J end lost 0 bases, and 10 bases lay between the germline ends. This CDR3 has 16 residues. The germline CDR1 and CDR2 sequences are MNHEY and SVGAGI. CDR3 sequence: CASSLSGISGANVLTF. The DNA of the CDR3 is TGTGCCAGCAGTTTATCAGGGATCTCTGGGGCCAACGTCCTGACTTTC.

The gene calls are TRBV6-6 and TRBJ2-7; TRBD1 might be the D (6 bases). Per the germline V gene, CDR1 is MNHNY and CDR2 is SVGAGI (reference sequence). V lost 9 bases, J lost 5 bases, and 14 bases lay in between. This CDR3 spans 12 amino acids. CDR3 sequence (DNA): TGTGCCAGGATGAGCCAGGGGAACGAGCAGTACTTC. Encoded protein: CARMSQGNEQYF.

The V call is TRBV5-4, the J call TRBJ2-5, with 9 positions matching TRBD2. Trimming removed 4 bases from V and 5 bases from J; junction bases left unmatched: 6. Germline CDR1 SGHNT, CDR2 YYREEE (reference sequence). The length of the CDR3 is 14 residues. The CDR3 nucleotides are TGTGCCAGCAGCATTAGCGGGGGCCGGGAGACCCAGTACTTC. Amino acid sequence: CASSISGGRETQYF.

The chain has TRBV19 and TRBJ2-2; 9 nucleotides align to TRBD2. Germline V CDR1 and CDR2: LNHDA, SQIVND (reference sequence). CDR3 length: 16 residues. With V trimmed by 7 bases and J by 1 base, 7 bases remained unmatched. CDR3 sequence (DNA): TGTGCCAGTACGCTGGCTAGCGGGATGAACACCGGGGAGCTGTTTTTT. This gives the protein CASTLASGMNTGELFF.

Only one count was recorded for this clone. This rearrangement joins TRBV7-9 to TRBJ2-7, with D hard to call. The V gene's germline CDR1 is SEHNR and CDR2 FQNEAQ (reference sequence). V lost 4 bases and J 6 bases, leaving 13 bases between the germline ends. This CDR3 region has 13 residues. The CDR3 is CASSSIPSGEQYF. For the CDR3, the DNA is TGTGCCAGCAGCTCAATTCCCTCCGGCGAGCAGTACTTC. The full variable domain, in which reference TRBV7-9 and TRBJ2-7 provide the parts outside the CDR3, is DTGVSQNPRHKITKRGQNVTFRCDPISEHNRLYWYRQTLGQGPEFLTYFQNEAQLEKSRLLSDRFSAERPKGSFSTLEIQRTEQGDSAMYLCASSSIPSGEQYFGPGTRLTVT.

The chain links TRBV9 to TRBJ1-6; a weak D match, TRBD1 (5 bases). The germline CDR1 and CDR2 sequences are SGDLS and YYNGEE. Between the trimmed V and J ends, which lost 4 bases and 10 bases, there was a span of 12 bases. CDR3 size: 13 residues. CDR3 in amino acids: CASSPDIGSPLHF. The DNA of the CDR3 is TGTGCCAGCAGCCCGGACATCGGCTCACCCCTCCACTTT. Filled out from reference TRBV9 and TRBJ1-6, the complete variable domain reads DSGVTQTPKHLITATGQRVTLRCSPRSGDLSVYWYQQSLDQGLQFLIQYYNGEERAKGNILERFSAQQFPDLHSELNLSSLELGDSALYFCASSPDIGSPLHFGNGTRLTVT.

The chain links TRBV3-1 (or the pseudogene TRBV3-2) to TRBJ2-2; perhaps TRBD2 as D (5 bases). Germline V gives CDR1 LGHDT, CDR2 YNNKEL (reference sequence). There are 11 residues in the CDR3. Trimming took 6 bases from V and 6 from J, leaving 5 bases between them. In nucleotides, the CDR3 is TGTGCCAGCAGGAGGGCCGGGGAGCTGTTTTTT. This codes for CASRRAGELFF.

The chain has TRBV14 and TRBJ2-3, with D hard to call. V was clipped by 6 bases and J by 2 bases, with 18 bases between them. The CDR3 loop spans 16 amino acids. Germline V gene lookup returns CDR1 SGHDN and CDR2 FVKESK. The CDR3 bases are TGTGCCAGCAGTCCCAAGATAGTTCTTTTCACAGATACGCAGTATTTT. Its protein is CASSPKIVLFTDTQYF.